These T cell receptor beta chains were read from a single sample in a study of blood T cell repertoires in COVID-19. TCRdb's table, derived via immunoSEQ multiplex PCR, lists solely in-frame clones and lacks some. Of under 300,000 clones in the sample, around 87% were seen once. Sequencing was carried out using PBMCs or T cells enriched from blood (not recorded which). The source is a woman aged 45-65 years who had recovered from COVID-19. The CDR3 runs from the conserved cysteine through the conserved F or W. The D gene is left open where the match is weak. Clone size is not always given. Where it is, it says once, few, many or a class for expanded clones.

size: .; J: TRBJ2-3; D: .; V: TRBV4-1; CDR3: CASSLILARTTDTQYF; DNA: TGCGCCAGCAGCTTAATCCTAGCGAGAACCACAGATACGCAGTATTTT
size: .; J: TRBJ2-1; D: .; V: TRBV11-3; CDR3: CASSLDSGSSYNEQFF; DNA: TGTGCCAGCAGCTTAGATTCTGGCAGCTCCTACAATGAGCAGTTCTTC
size: .; J: TRBJ2-7; D: .; V: TRBV28; CDR3: CASVSSFGSYEQYF; DNA: TGTGCCAGCGTAAGCTCTTTTGGCTCCTACGAGCAGTACTTC
size: .; J: TRBJ2-1; D: .; V: TRBV27; CDR3: CASSNNQKVGEQFF; DNA: TGTGCCAGCAGCAACAACCAAAAAGTGGGCGAGCAGTTCTTC
size: .; J: TRBJ2-4; D: .; V: TRBV6-1; CDR3: CASSEYTSKNIQYF; DNA: TGTGCCAGCAGTGAGTACACCAGCAAAAACATTCAGTACTTC
size: .; J: TRBJ2-3; D: .; V: TRBV19; CDR3: CASRMPGSTDTQYF; DNA: TGTGCCAGTAGGATGCCAGGCAGCACAGATACGCAGTATTTT
size: .; J: TRBJ2-7; D: .; V: TRBV5-1; CDR3: CASSLQASSYEQYF; DNA: TGCGCCAGCAGCTTGCAAGCGAGCTCCTACGAGCAGTACTTC
size: .; J: TRBJ1-1; D: .; V: TRBV5-4; CDR3: CASSNTATTEAFF; DNA: TGTGCCAGCAGCAACACAGCTACCACTGAAGCTTTCTTT
size: once; J: TRBJ1-2; D: .; V: TRBV4-1; CDR3: CASSLMGLGYGYTF; DNA: TGCGCCAGCAGCCTCATGGGACTCGGCTATGGCTACACCTTC
size: .; J: TRBJ1-2; D: TRBD1; V: TRBV28; CDR3: CASSLSGQGYGYTF; DNA: TGTGCCAGCAGTTTATCGGGACAGGGTTATGGCTACACCTTC
size: .; J: TRBJ1-1; D: TRBD1; V: TRBV7-9; CDR3: CASSLTYLGTGAVNTEAFF; DNA: TGTGCCAGCAGCCTGACCTACTTGGGGACAGGGGCGGTGAACACTGAAGCTTTCTTT
size: .; J: TRBJ1-2; D: TRBD1; V: TRBV28; CDR3: CASSLATGGAGGYTF; DNA: TGTGCCAGCAGTTTAGCGACAGGGGGCGCGGGCGGCTACACCTTC
size: .; J: TRBJ2-7; D: TRBD1; V: TRBV6-5; CDR3: CASSPGQGKYEQYF; DNA: TGTGCCAGCAGCCCCGGACAGGGCAAATACGAGCAGTACTTC
size: .; J: TRBJ2-4; D: .; V: TRBV6-5; CDR3: CASSRFEAKNIQYF; DNA: TGTGCCAGCAGTCGGTTCGAAGCCAAAAACATTCAGTACTTC
size: .; J: TRBJ1-5; D: .; V: TRBV6-5; CDR3: CASSYKGAGPPQHF; DNA: TGTGCCAGCAGCTATAAAGGCGCAGGCCCTCCCCAGCATTTT
size: .; J: TRBJ1-2; D: .; V: TRBV7-2; CDR3: CASSLVGGGGDYGYTF; DNA: TGTGCCAGCAGCTTAGTGGGGGGAGGAGGGGACTATGGCTACACCTTC
size: .; J: TRBJ2-3; D: .; V: TRBV7-3; CDR3: CASSSGTDTQYF; DNA: TGTGCCAGCAGCTCGGGCACAGATACGCAGTATTTT
size: .; J: TRBJ1-6; D: .; V: TRBV25-1; CDR3: CASSGRSSYNSPLHF; DNA: TGTGCCAGCAGTGGACGGAGCTCCTATAATTCACCCCTCCACTTT
size: .; J: TRBJ2-7; D: TRBD2; V: TRBV6-8; CDR3: CASSYSTHSGRAHEQYF; DNA: TGTGCCAGCAGTTACTCGACACACAGCGGGAGGGCCCACGAGCAGTACTTC
size: .; J: TRBJ2-5; D: .; V: TRBV5-1; CDR3: CASSPLYQETQYF; DNA: TGCGCCAGCAGCCCCTTGTACCAAGAGACCCAGTACTTC
size: .; J: TRBJ1-5; D: TRBD1; V: TRBV6-5; CDR3: CASSQTGEGQPQHF; DNA: TGTGCCAGCAGCCAGACAGGGGAGGGTCAGCCCCAGCATTTT
size: .; J: TRBJ2-1; D: TRBD1; V: TRBV7-9; CDR3: CASNPSPGGNNEQFF; DNA: TGTGCCAGCAACCCCTCGCCAGGGGGAAACAATGAGCAGTTCTTC
size: .; J: TRBJ2-7; D: TRBD2; V: TRBV28; CDR3: CASSLRTSGSYEQYF; DNA: TGTGCCAGCAGTTTAAGGACTAGCGGCTCCTACGAGCAGTACTTC
size: .; J: TRBJ2-1; D: TRBD2; V: TRBV2; CDR3: CASKPGLAGEQFF; DNA: TGTGCCAGCAAGCCGGGACTAGCTGGTGAGCAGTTCTTC
size: .; J: TRBJ1-4; D: .; V: TRBV30; CDR3: CAWSFRGGGNEKLFF; DNA: TGTGCCTGGAGCTTCCGGGGGGGTGGTAATGAAAAACTGTTTTTT
size: .; J: TRBJ2-1; D: TRBD2; V: TRBV6-2/TRBV6-3; CDR3: CASSPGTSGRGLSYNEQFF; DNA: TGTGCCAGCAGTCCCGGGACTAGCGGGAGGGGCCTATCGTACAATGAGCAGTTCTTC
size: .; J: TRBJ2-7; D: TRBD2; V: TRBV9; CDR3: CASSVDGGSNEQYF; DNA: TGTGCCAGCAGCGTAGATGGCGGGAGTAACGAGCAGTACTTC
size: .; J: TRBJ1-6; D: .; V: TRBV5-1; CDR3: CASSLAGSPDSLHF; DNA: TGCGCCAGCAGCTTGGCAGGGTCCCCGGATTCCCTCCACTTT
size: few; J: TRBJ1-2; D: .; V: TRBV19; CDR3: CASRSGQVINHGYTF; DNA: TGTGCCAGCCGTTCTGGGCAGGTTATCAATCATGGCTACACCTTC
size: .; J: TRBJ1-6; D: .; V: TRBV30; CDR3: CAWNGAGSYNSPLHF; DNA: TGTGCCTGGAACGGCGCAGGCTCCTATAATTCACCCCTCCACTTT
size: .; J: TRBJ1-5; D: .; V: TRBV12-3/TRBV12-4; CDR3: CASSLWGRQPQHF; DNA: TGTGCCAGCAGTTTATGGGGGAGGCAGCCCCAGCATTTT
size: once; J: TRBJ1-4; D: .; V: TRBV3-1/TRBV3-2; CDR3: CASSLSGVGEKLFF; DNA: TGTGCCAGCAGCCTTTCGGGGGTGGGTGAAAAACTGTTTTTT
size: .; J: TRBJ2-2; D: TRBD2; V: TRBV10-1; CDR3: CASSDRGLANTGELFF; DNA: TGCGCCAGCAGTGACCGTGGACTAGCGAACACCGGGGAGCTGTTTTTT
size: .; J: TRBJ1-2; D: TRBD1; V: TRBV27; CDR3: CASSSPGQGHGYTF; DNA: TGTGCCAGCAGTTCGCCGGGACAGGGACATGGCTACACCTTC
size: .; J: TRBJ2-7; D: TRBD2; V: TRBV29-1; CDR3: CSVGTSYEQYF; DNA: TGCAGCGTTGGGACTAGTTACGAGCAGTACTTC
size: .; J: TRBJ2-2; D: .; V: TRBV5-8; CDR3: CASSPGNGELFF; DNA: TGTGCCAGCAGCCCGGGAAACGGGGAGCTGTTTTTT
size: once; J: TRBJ2-1; D: .; V: TRBV4-3; CDR3: CASSQDAGGSYNEQFF; DNA: TGCGCCAGCAGCCAAGATGCTGGCGGATCCTACAATGAGCAGTTCTTC
size: .; J: TRBJ1-6; D: .; V: TRBV11-1; CDR3: CASSLQGGNSPLHF; DNA: TGTGCCAGCAGCTTACAGGGCGGCAATTCACCCCTCCACTTT
size: .; J: TRBJ1-3; D: .; V: TRBV14; CDR3: CASSQAGTGNTIYF; DNA: TGTGCCAGCAGCCAAGCGGGTACTGGAAACACCATATATTTT
size: .; J: TRBJ2-5; D: TRBD2; V: TRBV9; CDR3: CASSGGLAGVVETQYF; DNA: TGTGCCAGCAGCGGCGGACTAGCGGGAGTCGTAGAGACCCAGTACTTC
size: .; J: TRBJ1-1; D: .; V: TRBV7-9; CDR3: CASSSANRQNTEAFF; DNA: TGTGCCAGCAGCTCGGCTAACCGACAGAACACTGAAGCTTTCTTT
size: .; J: TRBJ2-1; D: .; V: TRBV5-1; CDR3: CASSLRTYNEQFF; DNA: TGCGCCAGCAGCTTGCGCACATACAATGAGCAGTTCTTC
size: .; J: TRBJ2-5; D: .; V: TRBV27; CDR3: CASSSELMSQETQYF; DNA: TGTGCCAGCAGTAGCGAATTAATGTCCCAAGAGACCCAGTACTTC
size: .; J: TRBJ1-2; D: TRBD1; V: TRBV30; CDR3: CAWSVARGRFKGDGYTF; DNA: TGTGCCTGGAGTGTCGCCAGGGGGCGCTTTAAGGGCGATGGCTACACCTTC
size: .; J: TRBJ2-7; D: .; V: TRBV2; CDR3: CASSADRTYEQYF; DNA: TGTGCCAGCAGCGCAGACAGAACCTACGAGCAGTACTTC
size: .; J: TRBJ2-5; D: .; V: TRBV7-9; CDR3: CASTRDKPQETQYF; DNA: TGTGCCAGCACCCGGGACAAGCCCCAAGAGACCCAGTACTTC
size: .; J: TRBJ2-6; D: .; V: TRBV21-1; CDR3: CASSKCPGSNSGANVLTF; DNA: TGTGCCAGCAGCAAATGCCCAGGATCGAACTCTGGGGCCAACGTCCTGACTTTC